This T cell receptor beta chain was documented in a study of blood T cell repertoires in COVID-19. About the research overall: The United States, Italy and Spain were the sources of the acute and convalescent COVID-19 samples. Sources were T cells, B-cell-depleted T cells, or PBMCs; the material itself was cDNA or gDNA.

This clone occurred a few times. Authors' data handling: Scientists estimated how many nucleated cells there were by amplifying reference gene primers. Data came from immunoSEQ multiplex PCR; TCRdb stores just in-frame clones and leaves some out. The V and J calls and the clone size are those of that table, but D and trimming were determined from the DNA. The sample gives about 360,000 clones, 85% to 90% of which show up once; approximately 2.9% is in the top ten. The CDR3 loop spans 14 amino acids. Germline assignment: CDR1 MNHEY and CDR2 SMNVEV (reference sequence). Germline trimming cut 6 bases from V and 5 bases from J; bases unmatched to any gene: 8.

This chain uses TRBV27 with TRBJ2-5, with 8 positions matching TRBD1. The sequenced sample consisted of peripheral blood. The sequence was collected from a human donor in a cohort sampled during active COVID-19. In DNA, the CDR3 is TGTGCCAGCAGGGTCGCCAGGGGGCTGGAGACCCAGTACTTC. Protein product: CASRVARGLETQYF.